This T cell receptor beta chain appears in the sequencing data of a study of vaccination and CD4 T cells after COVID-19. Overall study: Convalescent individuals numbered four females and six males, two being Hispanic. Taking of post-vaccine samples occurred a median approximately 72 days after dose two (range 14 to 241).

MiXCR was run by TCRdb on the PCR reads, yielding one entry per CDR3 protein. The repertoire has around 31,000 distinct CDR3 sequences, around 49% of them found once; the top ten carry 5.8%. The CDR3 has 14 residues. Trimming took 6 bases from V and 3 from J, leaving 14 bases between them. Germline V gene lookup returns CDR1 MNHNS and CDR2 SASEGT. Study outcomes and limitations: Vaccine-specific clones in convalescent patients were spike mono-reactive in 304 of 307 cases. Apart from involving relatively few convalescent patients, the work omitted early post-infection timepoints.

Time point reported: late sampling 161 to 241 days after vaccination in a few convalescent patients. Turning to this clonotype: Its specificity is unknown.

The starting material was CD4+ T cells from blood, obtained about 7 months after SARS-CoV-2 vaccination. The clonotype comes from a human donor who had recovered from COVID-19. The chain carries TRBV6-1 and TRBJ1-2; no clear D. DNA of the CDR3: TGTGCCAGCAGGGGTCTGGGAGGGCACTATGGCTACACCTTC. Translated, it gives CASRGLGGHYGYTF.